Below are 29 T cell receptor beta chains sequenced from a single sample in a study of control samples from healthy donors and cancer patients. Method: immunoSEQ multiplex PCR; TCRdb's copy keeps in-frame clones and lacks some. The sample has around 250,000 clones; over 75% are singletons. The specimen sequenced was PBMCs. The receptors were gathered from a woman between 55 and 75 years old with lung cancer.

This clone turned up a few times. The chain recombines TRBV10-1 with TRBJ1-3; D is possibly TRBD1 (6 bases). Germline-derived CDR1 and CDR2 are WNHNN and SYGVQD (reference sequence). Trimming cost V 4 bases and J 1 base, with 14 bases left between them. The CDR3 has 16 amino acids. The CDR3 DNA reads TGCGCCAGCAGTGGACCCAGGGGAGGGTCTGGAAACACCATATATTTT. As protein: CASSGPRGGSGNTIYF.

Within the sample, this clone is medium-sized. CDR3 sequence reads: CASSLTPGTAGGYGYTF. DNA of the CDR3: TGCGCCAGCAGCCTTACCCCCGGGACAGCAGGGGGGTATGGCTACACCTTC. This chain connects TRBV4-1 to TRBJ1-2, with 7 bases matching TRBD1. CDR1 MGHRA and CDR2 YSYEKL come from the germline V gene. J was trimmed by 5 bases and V by 4 bases; bases with no gene match: 16. The CDR3 contains 17 residues.

This clone was observed a few times. This chain links TRBV14 with TRBJ2-3; D ambiguous. The CDR3 spans 11 residues. The ends were cut back, 5 bases at V and 2 bases at J, with 2 bases in the middle. CDR1 and CDR2 from the germline V gene are SGHDN and FVKESK. CDR3 DNA sequence: TGTGCCAGCAGCTACACAGATACGCAGTATTTT. Amino acid sequence: CASSYTDTQYF. Combining the CDR3 with reference TRBV14 and TRBJ2-3 gives the whole variable domain EAGVTQFPSHSVIEKGQTVTLRCDPISGHDNLYWYRRVMGKEIKFLLHFVKESKQDESGMPNNRFLAERTGGTYSTLKVQPAELEDSGVYFCASSYTDTQYFGPGTRLTVL.

The sample holds a few counts of this clone. The chain couples TRBV20-1 to TRBJ1-2; no clear D. Germline CDR1 reads DFQATT; CDR2 reads SNEGSKA (reference sequence). The CDR3 extends over 8 amino acids. Trimming removed 8 bases from V and 8 bases from J, with 6 bases in between. This CDR3 is CSPRGYTF. CDR3 DNA: TGCAGTCCACGAGGCTACACCTTC.

The genes are TRBV6-1 and TRBJ2-5; D possibly corresponds to TRBD1 (5 bases). Trimming pared 2 bases from V and 0 bases from J, leaving 10 bases between. This CDR3 is 15 amino acids long. Germline CDR1 and CDR2: MNHNS and SASEGT. The CDR3 spells CASSEYRQYQETQYF. CDR3 sequence (DNA): TGTGCCAGCAGTGAATATAGACAGTACCAAGAGACCCAGTACTTC.

The gene calls are TRBV19 and TRBJ2-7; no clear D gene. The CDR3 totals 13 residues. Germline CDR1 and CDR2: LNHDA and SQIVND (reference sequence). V gave up 7 bases and J gave up 0 bases, with 10 bases separating them. Written as DNA, the CDR3 is TGTGCCAGTAACGCTATCGGCTCCTACGAGCAGTACTTC. It encodes CASNAIGSYEQYF.

This chain links TRBV9 with TRBJ1-6; D not certain. V shed 0 bases and J shed 7 bases, with 11 bases lying between them. The CDR3 has 15 amino acids. The germline CDR1 and CDR2 sequences are SGDLS and YYNGEE. In DNA form, the CDR3 reads TGTGCCAGCAGCGTAGGAGGGCACGTAAATTCACCCCTCCACTTT. It codes for CASSVGGHVNSPLHF.

The rearrangement links TRBV25-1 to TRBJ2-1, with TRBD2 matching 7 bases. The CDR3 has 16 amino acids. The V gene's germline CDR1 is MGHDK and CDR2 SYGVNS. The junction had 8 bases not matched to a gene; V was cut back by 6 bases and J by 0 bases. For the CDR3, the DNA is TGTGCCAGCAGAGATGGAGCGGGGAGCTCCTACAATGAGCAGTTCTTC. Translated, it gives CASRDGAGSSYNEQFF.

This sequence joins TRBV19 and TRBJ2-1; the D gene could be TRBD1 or TRBD2 (6 bases each). The CDR3 sequence is 16 residues long. With 0 bases removed from V and 3 bases from J, the gap between germline ends came to 12 bases. Germline lookup yields CDR1 LNHDA and CDR2 SQIVND (reference sequence). This CDR3 reads CASSIDRGDLYNEQFF. DNA for the CDR3: TGTGCCAGTAGTATAGATAGGGGGGACCTCTACAATGAGCAGTTCTTC.

The chain is built from TRBV7-6 and TRBJ2-2; 8 positions agree with TRBD2. This CDR3 has 19 residues. Germline loops: CDR1 SGHVS, CDR2 FNYEAQ. J gave up 0 bases and V 6 bases, and 15 bases lay outside the gene matches. CDR3 amino acids: CASRSGGGRAGPNTGELFF. The CDR3 nucleotides are TGTGCCAGCAGATCCGGGGGGGGGCGAGCGGGTCCGAACACCGGGGAGCTGTTTTTT.

The chain has TRBV2 and TRBJ1-6; D unresolved. Trimming cost V 5 bases and J 4 bases, with 9 bases left between them. The CDR3 runs 14 residues. CDR1 and CDR2 (germline): SNHLY, FYNNEI. The CDR3 reads CASSLSEYNSPLHF. The CDR3 bases are TGTGCCAGCAGTCTGTCAGAGTATAATTCACCCCTCCACTTT.

V is TRBV19 and J is TRBJ1-3, with 7 nucleotides matching TRBD1. Germline assignment: CDR1 LNHDA and CDR2 SQIVND (reference sequence). Unmatched junction bases numbered 6, after V lost 4 bases and J lost 3 bases. This CDR3 contains 15 residues. CDR3 nucleotide sequence: TGTGCCAGTAGTAGGACAGGACGACGTGGAAACACCATATATTTT. Its translation: CASSRTGRRGNTIYF.

This clone has only one observation. The rearrangement joins TRBV18 to TRBJ2-5, with D possibly called TRBD1 or TRBD2 (5 bases each). Trimming removed 8 bases from V and 5 bases from J, with 15 bases in between. The CDR3 runs to 13 residues. Germline V lookup: CDR1 KGHSH, CDR2 LQKENI. The CDR3 DNA reads TGTGCCAGCCAAAGAGGAGAGGGGGAGACCCAGTACTTC. Encoded protein: CASQRGEGETQYF.

CDR3 DNA: TGTGCCAGCAGTGAAACCGGAGATACGCAGTATTTT. It specifies CASSETGDTQYF. The chain employs TRBV2 and TRBJ2-3; unclear D gene. Germline lookup yields CDR1 SNHLY and CDR2 FYNNEI. The germline V and J ends were trimmed by 2 bases and 5 bases, with 5 bases remaining between them. The CDR3 length is 12 residues.

The chain joins TRBV5-1 to TRBJ2-5; TRBD2 matches at 12 bases. In germline, CDR1 is SGHRS, CDR2 YFSETQ. V was pared by 6 bases and J by 4 bases, with 10 bases of the junction left unmatched. CDR3 length: 16 residues. The CDR3 nucleotides are TGCGCCAGCAACCTAGCGGGAGGGCCCGGTCGAGAGACCCAGTACTTC. It translates to CASNLAGGPGRETQYF.

The chain combines TRBV3-1 (or the pseudogene TRBV3-2) with TRBJ2-1, with 15 bases fitting TRBD2. Germline assignment: CDR1 LGHDT and CDR2 YNNKEL (reference sequence). The trim removed 4 bases at V and 10 bases at J, leaving 8 bases unmatched. The CDR3 sequence is 16 residues long. Here the CDR3 reads CASSLPGLAGGREQFF. The CDR3 DNA is TGTGCCAGCAGCCTGCCGGGACTAGCGGGGGGTAGGGAGCAGTTCTTC.

The chain is built from TRBV12-3 or TRBV12-4 and TRBJ1-1; D remains ambiguous. This CDR3 has 13 residues. The V end lost 3 bases, the J end lost 1 base, and 6 bases lay between the germline ends. CDR3 sequence (DNA): TGTGCCAGCAGTTTTGCACAGAACACTGAAGCTTTCTTT. Protein: CASSFAQNTEAFF.

This clone was detected once. The chain carries TRBV4-2 and TRBJ2-3; unclear D gene. The germline gives CDR1 LGHNA, CDR2 YNFKEQ. Trimming took 3 bases from V and 3 from J, leaving 7 bases between them. The CDR3 covers 13 residues. CDR3 sequence reads: CASSQTTTDTQYF. The CDR3 nucleotides read TGTGCCAGCAGCCAGACGACTACAGATACGCAGTATTTT.

The rearrangement links TRBV3-1 (or the pseudogene TRBV3-2) to TRBJ1-2; 7 bases align to TRBD1. The junction had 5 bases not matched to a gene; V was cut back by 0 bases and J by 4 bases. The CDR3 sequence is 15 residues long. Germline loops: CDR1 LGHDT, CDR2 YNNKEL (reference sequence). CDR3 nucleotide sequence: TGTGCCAGCAGCCAAGACTGGACAGGACCCTATGGCTACACCTTC. Translated, it gives CASSQDWTGPYGYTF.

The chain employs TRBV27 and TRBJ1-4; D call uncertain. CDR1 and CDR2 from the germline V gene are MNHEY and SMNVEV (reference sequence). This CDR3 is 14 amino acids long. V was shortened by 2 bases and J by 7 bases, with 11 bases between the two germline ends. This chain's CDR3 is CASSLRSGGEKLFF. The CDR3 DNA sequence: TGTGCCAGCAGTTTAAGGTCCGGCGGTGAAAAACTGTTTTTT.

V is TRBV19 and J is TRBJ2-2, with 12 bases identical to TRBD1. In germline, CDR1 is LNHDA, CDR2 SQIVND (reference sequence). The CDR3 is made up of 20 amino acids. V gave up 7 bases and J gave up 7 bases; unmatched junction bases: 22. The CDR3 DNA reads as TGTGCCAGTACCCCCCTGAAGGGGAACCCCGGGACAGGGGGCCACGGGGAGCTGTTTTTT. It encodes CASTPLKGNPGTGGHGELFF. The full variable domain, rest sourced from reference TRBV19 and TRBJ2-2, is DGGITQSPKYLFRKEGQNVTLSCEQNLNHDAMYWYRQDPGQGLRLIYYSQIVNDFQKGDIAEGYSVSREKKESFPLTVTSAQKNPTAFYLCASTPLKGNPGTGGHGELFFGEGSRLTVL.

This clone was seen a handful of times. The genes are TRBV6-6 and TRBJ1-6, with 7 bases matching TRBD1. Germline-derived CDR1 and CDR2 are MNHNY and SVGAGI (reference sequence). The J segment lost 6 bases and the V segment lost 6 bases, leaving 5 bases of the junction unmatched. The CDR3 runs to 14 residues. CDR3 protein: CASSRDSPNSPLHF. The CDR3 DNA reads TGTGCCAGCAGCCGGGACAGCCCTAATTCACCCCTCCACTTT.

This sequence joins TRBV19 and TRBJ2-6; D remains ambiguous. The CDR3 has 13 residues. Trimming took off 10 bases at V and 0 bases at J, with 7 bases between the two ends. CDR1 is LNHDA and CDR2 is SQIVND in the germline V gene (reference sequence). CDR3 sequence reads: CATRFSGANVLTF. The CDR3 DNA reads TGTGCCACCCGTTTCTCTGGGGCCAACGTCCTGACTTTC. The full variable domain, its missing parts supplied by reference TRBV19 and TRBJ2-6, is DGGITQSPKYLFRKEGQNVTLSCEQNLNHDAMYWYRQDPGQGLRLIYYSQIVNDFQKGDIAEGYSVSREKKESFPLTVTSAQKNPTAFYLCATRFSGANVLTFGAGSRLTVL.

To note about this clone: Other DNA sequences from this sample encode an identical CDR3 as well. The chain joins TRBV28 to TRBJ2-7; TRBD1 or TRBD2 may be the D gene (5 bases each). With 5 bases removed from V and 3 bases from J, the gap between germline ends came to 8 bases. CDR3 length: 12 amino acids. Germline assignment: CDR1 MDHEN and CDR2 SYDVKM. The CDR3 spells CASSQGDYEQYF. In DNA, the CDR3 is TGTGCCAGCAGTCAGGGAGACTACGAGCAGTACTTC. Full variable domain (remainder filled in from reference TRBV28 and TRBJ2-7): DVKVTQSSRYLVKRTGEKVFLECVQDMDHENMFWYRQDPGLGLRLIYFSYDVKMKEKGDIPEGYSVSREKKERFSLILESASTNQTSMYLCASSQGDYEQYFGPGTRLTVT.

The chain carries TRBV6-6 and TRBJ1-2; 8 bases are a match to TRBD1. This CDR3 region has 12 residues. Germline CDR1 MNHNY, CDR2 SVGAGI (reference sequence). Germline trimming cut 11 bases from V and 4 bases from J; bases unmatched to any gene: 6. This CDR3 is CAYRGVGYGYTF. The CDR3 DNA reads TGTGCCTACAGGGGGGTGGGCTATGGCTACACCTTC.

A few counts support this clone. This chain connects TRBV29-1 to TRBJ2-2; no clear D gene. Germline V gives CDR1 SQVTM, CDR2 ANQGSEA. This CDR3 has 13 residues. Trimming stripped 4 bases from V and 4 bases from J, with 10 bases between. The CDR3 reads CSVGPHGTGELFF. The CDR3 DNA sequence: TGCAGCGTTGGACCCCATGGCACCGGGGAGCTGTTTTTT.

This clone appeared a few times. The gene calls are TRBV5-1 and TRBJ1-5; the match to TRBD1 covers 12 bases. The germline V gene has CDR1 SGHRS and CDR2 YFSETQ. V lost 0 bases and J lost 8; bases outside the gene matches: 3. The CDR3 extends over 15 amino acids. CDR3 amino acids: CASSLGDRGPEPQHF. The CDR3 DNA reads as TGCGCCAGCAGCTTGGGGGACAGGGGGCCGGAGCCCCAGCATTTT.

The rearrangement joins TRBV24-1 to TRBJ2-1; TRBD1 is a possible D gene (6 bases). This CDR3 has 16 residues. The ends were cut back, 6 bases at V and 3 bases at J, with 17 bases in the middle. CDR1 and CDR2 (germline): KGHDR, SFDVKD. The DNA for the CDR3 is TGTGCCACCAGTCTATCAGGGGCTACTTTCTACAATGAGCAGTTCTTC. It encodes CATSLSGATFYNEQFF.

This clone was detected once. This chain connects TRBV19 to TRBJ1-2; TRBD1 matches 8 bases. Germline assignment: CDR1 LNHDA and CDR2 SQIVND (reference sequence). J gave up 5 bases and V 10 bases, and 24 bases lay outside the gene matches. The CDR3 sequence is 18 residues long. For the CDR3, the DNA is TGTGCCACTGGACAGGGAGAAAGGTCTCGATCGGTTCCGTATGGCTACACCTTC. Its translation is CATGQGERSRSVPYGYTF.